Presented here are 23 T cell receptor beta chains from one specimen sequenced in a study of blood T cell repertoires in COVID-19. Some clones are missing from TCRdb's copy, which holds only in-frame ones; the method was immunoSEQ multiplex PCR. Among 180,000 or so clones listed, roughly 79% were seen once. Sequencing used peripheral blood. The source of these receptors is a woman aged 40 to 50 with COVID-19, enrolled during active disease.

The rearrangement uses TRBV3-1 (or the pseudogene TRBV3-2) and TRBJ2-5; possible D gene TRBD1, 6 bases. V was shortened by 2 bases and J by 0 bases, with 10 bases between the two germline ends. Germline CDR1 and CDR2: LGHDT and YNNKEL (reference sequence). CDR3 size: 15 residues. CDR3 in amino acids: CASSQSQGNQETQYF. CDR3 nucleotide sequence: TGTGCCAGCAGCCAATCACAGGGTAACCAAGAGACCCAGTACTTC.

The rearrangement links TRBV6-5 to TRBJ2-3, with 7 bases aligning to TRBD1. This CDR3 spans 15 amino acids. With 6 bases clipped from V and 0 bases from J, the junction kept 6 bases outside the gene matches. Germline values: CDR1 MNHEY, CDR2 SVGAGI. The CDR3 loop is CASRRDSPSTDTQYF. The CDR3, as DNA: TGTGCCAGCAGGAGGGACAGTCCTAGCACAGATACGCAGTATTTT.

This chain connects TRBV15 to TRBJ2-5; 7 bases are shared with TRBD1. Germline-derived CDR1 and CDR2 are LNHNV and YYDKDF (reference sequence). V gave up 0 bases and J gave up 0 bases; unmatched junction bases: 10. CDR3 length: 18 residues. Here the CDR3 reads CATSRDRTGSKYQETQYF. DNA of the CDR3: TGTGCCACCAGCAGAGATAGGACAGGTTCCAAGTACCAAGAGACCCAGTACTTC.

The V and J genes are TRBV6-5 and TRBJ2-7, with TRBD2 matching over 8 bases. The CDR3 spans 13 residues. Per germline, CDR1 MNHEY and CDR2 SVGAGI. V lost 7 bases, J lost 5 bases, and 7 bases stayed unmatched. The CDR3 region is CASISGSWHEQYF. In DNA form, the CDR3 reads TGTGCCAGCATCAGCGGGAGTTGGCACGAGCAGTACTTC.

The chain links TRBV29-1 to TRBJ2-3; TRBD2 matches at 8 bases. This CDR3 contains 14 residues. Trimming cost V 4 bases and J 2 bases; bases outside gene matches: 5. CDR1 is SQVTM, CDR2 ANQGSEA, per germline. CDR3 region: CSVVTSVLTDTQYF. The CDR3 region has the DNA TGCAGCGTTGTGACTAGCGTACTCACAGATACGCAGTATTTT.

The DNA for the CDR3 is TGCGCCAGCAGCTTGGGTCCGACAGGGCGCGAGCAGTTCTTC. Protein product: CASSLGPTGREQFF. The chain combines TRBV5-1 with TRBJ2-1, with TRBD1 matching 7 bases. The CDR3 length is 14 residues. V shed 0 bases and J 10 bases; nucleotides not matched to a gene: 7. Germline CDR1 SGHRS, CDR2 YFSETQ.

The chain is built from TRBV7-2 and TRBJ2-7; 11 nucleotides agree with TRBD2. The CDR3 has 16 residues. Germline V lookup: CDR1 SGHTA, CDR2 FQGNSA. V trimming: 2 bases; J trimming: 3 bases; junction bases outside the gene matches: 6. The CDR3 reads CASSLTSGSGVYEQYF. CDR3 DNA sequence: TGTGCCAGCAGCTTAACTAGCGGGAGCGGGGTCTACGAGCAGTACTTC.

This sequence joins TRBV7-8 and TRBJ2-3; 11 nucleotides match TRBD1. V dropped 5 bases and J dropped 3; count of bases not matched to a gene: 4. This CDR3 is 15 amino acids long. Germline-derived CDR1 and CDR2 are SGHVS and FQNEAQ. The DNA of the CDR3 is TGTGCCAGCAGCCAGGACAGGGGGCGAACAGATACGCAGTATTTT. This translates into CASSQDRGRTDTQYF. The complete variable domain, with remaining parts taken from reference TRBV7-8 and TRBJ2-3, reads GAGVSQSPRYKVAKRGQDVALRCDPISGHVSLFWYQQALGQGPEFLTYFQNEAQLDKSGLPSDRFFAERPEGSVSTLKIQRTQQEDSAVYLCASSQDRGRTDTQYFGPGTRLTVL.

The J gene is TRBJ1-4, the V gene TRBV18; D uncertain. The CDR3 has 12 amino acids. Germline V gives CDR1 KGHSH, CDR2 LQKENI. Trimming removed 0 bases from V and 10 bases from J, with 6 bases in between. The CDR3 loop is CASSPPFGKLFF. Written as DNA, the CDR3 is TGTGCCAGCTCACCACCTTTCGGAAAACTGTTTTTT.

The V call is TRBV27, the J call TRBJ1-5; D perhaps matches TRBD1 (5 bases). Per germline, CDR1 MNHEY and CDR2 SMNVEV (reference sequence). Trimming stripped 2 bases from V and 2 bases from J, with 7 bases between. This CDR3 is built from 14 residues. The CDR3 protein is CASSLQGRNQPQHF. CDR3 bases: TGTGCCAGCAGTTTACAGGGTCGCAATCAGCCCCAGCATTTT.

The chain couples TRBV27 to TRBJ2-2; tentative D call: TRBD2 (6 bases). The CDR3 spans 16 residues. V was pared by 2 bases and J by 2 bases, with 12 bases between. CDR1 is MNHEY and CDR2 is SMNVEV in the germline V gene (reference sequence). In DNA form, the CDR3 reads TGTGCCAGCAGTTTAAGGCGGGGCCATAACACCGGGGAGCTGTTTTTT. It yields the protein CASSLRRGHNTGELFF.

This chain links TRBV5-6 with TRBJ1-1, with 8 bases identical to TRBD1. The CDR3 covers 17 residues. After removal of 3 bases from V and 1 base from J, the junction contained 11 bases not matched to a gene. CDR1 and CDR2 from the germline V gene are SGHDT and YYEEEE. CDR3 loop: CASSSLVQGVWNTEAFF. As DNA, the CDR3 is TGTGCCAGCAGCTCTCTTGTACAGGGGGTTTGGAACACTGAAGCTTTCTTT.

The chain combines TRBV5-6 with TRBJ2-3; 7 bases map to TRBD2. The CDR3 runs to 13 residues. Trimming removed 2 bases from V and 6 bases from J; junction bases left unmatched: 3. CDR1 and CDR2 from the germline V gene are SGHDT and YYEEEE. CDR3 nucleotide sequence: TGTGCCAGCAGCTTTGAAGCGGGGGATACGCAGTATTTT. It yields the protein CASSFEAGDTQYF.

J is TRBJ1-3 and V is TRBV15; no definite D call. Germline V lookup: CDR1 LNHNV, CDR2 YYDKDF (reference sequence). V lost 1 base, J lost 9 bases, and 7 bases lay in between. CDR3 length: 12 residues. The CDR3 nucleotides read TGTGCCACCAGCAGAGTCGGAGGCACCATATATTTT. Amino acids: CATSRVGGTIYF.

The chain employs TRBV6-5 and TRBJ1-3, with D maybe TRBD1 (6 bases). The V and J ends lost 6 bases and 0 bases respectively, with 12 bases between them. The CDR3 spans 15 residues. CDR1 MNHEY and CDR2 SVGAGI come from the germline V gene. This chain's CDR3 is CASRPTGFSGNTIYF. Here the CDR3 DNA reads TGTGCCAGCAGGCCCACAGGGTTCTCTGGAAACACCATATATTTT.

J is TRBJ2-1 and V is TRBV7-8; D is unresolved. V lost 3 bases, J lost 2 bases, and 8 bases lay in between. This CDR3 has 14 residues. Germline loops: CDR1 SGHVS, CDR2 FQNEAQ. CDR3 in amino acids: CASSFRSAYNEQFF. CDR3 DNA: TGTGCCAGCAGCTTCCGGAGCGCCTACAATGAGCAGTTCTTC.

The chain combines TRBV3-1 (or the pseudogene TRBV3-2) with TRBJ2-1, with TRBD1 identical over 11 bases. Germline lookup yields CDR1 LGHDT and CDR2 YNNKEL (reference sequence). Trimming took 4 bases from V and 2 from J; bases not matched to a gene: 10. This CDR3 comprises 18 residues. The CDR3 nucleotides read TGTGCCAGCAGCCCGGGACAGGGGGAGGTAAGCGCCTACAATGAGCAGTTCTTC. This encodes CASSPGQGEVSAYNEQFF.

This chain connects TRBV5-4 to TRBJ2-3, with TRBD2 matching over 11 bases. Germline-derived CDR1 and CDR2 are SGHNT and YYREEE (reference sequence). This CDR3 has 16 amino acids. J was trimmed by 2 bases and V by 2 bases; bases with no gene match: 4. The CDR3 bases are TGTGCCAGCAGCTTAGGGACTAGCGGTTACACAGATACGCAGTATTTT. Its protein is CASSLGTSGYTDTQYF.

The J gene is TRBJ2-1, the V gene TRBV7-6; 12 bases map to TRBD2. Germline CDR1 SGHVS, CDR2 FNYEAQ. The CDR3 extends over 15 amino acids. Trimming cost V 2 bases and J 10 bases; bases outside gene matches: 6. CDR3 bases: TGTGCCAGCAGCTTACTAGCGGGAGGGCCGGGAGAGCAGTTCTTC. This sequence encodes CASSLLAGGPGEQFF.

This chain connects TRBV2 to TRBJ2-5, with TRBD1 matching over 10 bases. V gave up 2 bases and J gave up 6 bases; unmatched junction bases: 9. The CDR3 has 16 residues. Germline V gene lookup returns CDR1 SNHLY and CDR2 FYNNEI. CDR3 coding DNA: TGTGCCAGCAGTGAATCATCGACAGGGGGCCTTCAGACCCAGTACTTC. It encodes CASSESSTGGLQTQYF.

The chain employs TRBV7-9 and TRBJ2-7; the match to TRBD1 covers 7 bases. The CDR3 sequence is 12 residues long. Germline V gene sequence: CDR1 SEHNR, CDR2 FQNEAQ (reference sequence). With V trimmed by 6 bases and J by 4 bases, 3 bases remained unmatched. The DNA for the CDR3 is TGTGCCAGCAGTTCACAGGGGTACGAGCAGTACTTC. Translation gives CASSSQGYEQYF.

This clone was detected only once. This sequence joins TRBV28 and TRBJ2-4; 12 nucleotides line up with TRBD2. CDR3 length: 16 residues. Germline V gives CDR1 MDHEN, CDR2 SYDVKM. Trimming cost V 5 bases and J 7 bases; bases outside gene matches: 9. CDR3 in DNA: TGTGCCAGCAGTCAACCGGGACTAGCGGGTAGTAACATTCAGTACTTC. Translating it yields CASSQPGLAGSNIQYF.

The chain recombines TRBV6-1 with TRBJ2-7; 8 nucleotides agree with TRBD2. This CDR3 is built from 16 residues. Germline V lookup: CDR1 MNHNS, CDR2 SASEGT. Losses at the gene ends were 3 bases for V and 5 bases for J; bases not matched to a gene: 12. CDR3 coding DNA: TGTGCCAGCAGTGAGTTTGCGGGGGGTTTAGGTGACGAGCAGTACGTC. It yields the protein CASSEFAGGLGDEQYV.